One and the same sample provided the 25 T cell receptor beta chains below, sequenced in a study of blood T cell repertoires in COVID-19. The data were produced by immunoSEQ multiplex PCR, yet TCRdb's version contains in-frame clones alone and is incomplete. This table has around 300,000 clones, approximately 88% appearing once. Sequencing was performed on PBMCs or T cells enriched from blood (not recorded which). These receptors all come from a man aged 25 to 40 who had recovered from COVID-19.

The V call is TRBV28, the J call TRBJ2-1; D is perhaps TRBD1 (5 bases). The germline CDR1 and CDR2 sequences are MDHEN and SYDVKM. V gave up 6 bases and J gave up 7 bases, with 10 bases separating them. This CDR3 comprises 12 residues. The CDR3 loop reads CASRATVNEQFF. The CDR3 bases are TGTGCCAGCAGGGCGACAGTGAATGAGCAGTTCTTC. The variable domain in full, with the rest retrieved from reference TRBV28 and TRBJ2-1, is DVKVTQSSRYLVKRTGEKVFLECVQDMDHENMFWYRQDPGLGLRLIYFSYDVKMKEKGDIPEGYSVSREKKERFSLILESASTNQTSMYLCASRATVNEQFFGPGTRLTVL.

The genes are TRBV5-8 and TRBJ1-2; no firm D call. The germline gives CDR1 SGHTS, CDR2 YDEGEE. Trimming took off 5 bases at V and 12 bases at J, with 8 bases between the two ends. The length of the CDR3 is 9 residues. In DNA form, the CDR3 reads TGTGCCAGCAGTGCGAGGAACACCTTC. This translates into CASSARNTF.

V usage is TRBV5-1 and J usage is TRBJ2-7; TRBD2 matches 13 bases. This CDR3 spans 18 amino acids. V shed 4 bases, J shed 0 bases, and the junction held 10 bases outside the gene matches. Germline assignment: CDR1 SGHRS and CDR2 YFSETQ. Here the CDR3 reads CASSLDRLAGGHSYEQYF. In DNA, the CDR3 is TGCGCCAGCAGCCTGGACCGACTAGCGGGGGGCCACTCCTACGAGCAGTACTTC.

The chain carries TRBV7-8 and TRBJ1-1; 10 nucleotides align to TRBD1. From germline, CDR1 is SGHVS and CDR2 FQNEAQ. Trimming cost V 5 bases and J 5 bases; bases outside gene matches: 8. CDR3 size: 15 residues. Here the CDR3 DNA reads TGTGCCAGCAGCCCCACGACAGGGGGCTTTACTGAAGCTTTCTTT. Protein product: CASSPTTGGFTEAFF.

A single count supports this clone. This chain's CDR3 is CASSLSSRGEQFF. CDR3 sequence (DNA): TGTGCCAGCAGCTTAAGTTCCAGGGGTGAGCAGTTCTTC. V and J are TRBV7-3 and TRBJ2-1; possible D gene TRBD1, 6 bases. The CDR3 is 13 residues long. V dropped 1 base and J dropped 9 bases, with 10 bases sitting between them. Germline V CDR1 and CDR2: SGHTA, FQGTGA. Variable domain in full (rest from reference TRBV7-3 and TRBJ2-1): GAGVSQTPSNKVTEKGKYVELRCDPISGHTALYWYRQSLGQGPEFLIYFQGTGAADDSGLPNDRFFAVRPEGSVSTLKIQRTERGDSAVYLCASSLSSRGEQFFGPGTRLTVL.

V gene TRBV27 combines with J gene TRBJ2-5; TRBD2 agrees at 13 bases. CDR1 MNHEY and CDR2 SMNVEV come from the germline V gene (reference sequence). This CDR3 region has 14 residues. V lost 5 bases and J lost 9; bases outside the gene matches: 6. The CDR3 DNA is TGTGCCAGCAGTAAACTAGCGGGGGGGTGGGCCCAGTACTTC. As protein: CASSKLAGGWAQYF.

The genes are TRBV11-2 and TRBJ2-7, with 12 positions matching TRBD2. Germline CDR1 SGHAT, CDR2 FQNNGV. V trimming: 7 bases; J trimming: 0 bases; junction bases outside the gene matches: 10. The CDR3 has 17 amino acids. CDR3 loop: CASILTSGGLSSYEQYF. CDR3 coding DNA: TGTGCCAGCATCCTGACTAGCGGGGGTCTGAGCTCCTACGAGCAGTACTTC.

This sequence joins TRBV18 and TRBJ2-5, with TRBD1 matching over 7 bases. CDR1 and CDR2 from the germline V gene are KGHSH and LQKENI. This CDR3 is 15 amino acids long. V lost 1 base, J lost 4 bases, and 6 bases stayed unmatched. CDR3: CASSPQQGIGETQYF. The CDR3, as DNA: TGTGCCAGCTCACCACAACAGGGGATCGGAGAGACCCAGTACTTC.

The chain has TRBV24-1 and TRBJ2-7, with a tentative D call TRBD2 (6 bases). Germline CDR1 is KGHDR and CDR2 is SFDVKD. The CDR3 is 13 amino acids. The V end lost 9 bases, the J end lost 1 base, and 12 bases lay between the germline ends. CDR3 sequence: CATSLAGSYEQYF. For the CDR3, the DNA is TGTGCCACCTCTTTGGCGGGGTCCTACGAGCAGTACTTC.

In this sample, this clone turned up a few times. The chain combines TRBV27 with TRBJ2-7, with a tentative D call TRBD2 (6 bases). CDR3 length: 15 residues. Trimming took 5 bases from V and 3 from J, leaving 17 bases between them. Germline V gene lookup returns CDR1 MNHEY and CDR2 SMNVEV (reference sequence). In DNA form, the CDR3 reads TGTGCCAGCAGTACCGGAGCCTGGGGGGTCTACGAGCAGTACTTC. Translating gives CASSTGAWGVYEQYF.

The rearrangement joins TRBV19 to TRBJ2-5, with TRBD2 as a possible D gene (6 bases). This CDR3 has 14 amino acids. Germline V gene data show CDR1 as LNHDA and CDR2 as SQIVND (reference sequence). Trimming took off 3 bases at V and 1 base at J, with 9 bases between the two ends. The CDR3 loop reads CASSIIGGQETQYF. CDR3 sequence (DNA): TGTGCCAGTAGTATTATCGGGGGCCAAGAGACCCAGTACTTC.

V and J are TRBV5-5 and TRBJ1-1; 10 bases align to TRBD1. Germline loops: CDR1 SGHKS, CDR2 YYEKEE (reference sequence). The V gene end was trimmed by 4 bases and the J gene end by 1 base; junction bases not matched to a gene: 7. This CDR3 has 16 amino acids. The CDR3 here is CASSPGQGLQNTEAFF. Written as DNA, the CDR3 is TGTGCCAGCAGCCCGGGACAGGGGCTCCAGAACACTGAAGCTTTCTTT.

About this clone: No conserved phenylalanine or tryptophan is present at the end of the CDR3, so a read error is the likely explanation. The limits of the CDR3 on the DNA are not certain, so only TCRdb's listed CDR3 is given. The chain carries TRBV28 and TRBJ2-7; the table gives TRBD1 as D, unverified against the DNA. With termini counted, the CDR3 has 10 amino acids. The germline CDR1 and CDR2 sequences are MDHEN and SYDVKM. The chain's CDR3 is CASSPDDSPD.

The rearrangement links TRBV30 to TRBJ1-2, with 7 bases lining up with TRBD1. Germline-derived CDR1 and CDR2 are GTSNPN and SVGIG (reference sequence). V dropped 0 bases and J dropped 4; count of bases not matched to a gene: 5. The CDR3 totals 14 residues. DNA for the CDR3: TGTGCCTGGAGTGTAAGGGGGCGAGGCTATGGCTACACCTTC. Translating gives CAWSVRGRGYGYTF.

This sequence joins TRBV19 and TRBJ2-5; 9 bases map to TRBD1. Germline loops: CDR1 LNHDA, CDR2 SQIVND (reference sequence). CDR3 length: 17 amino acids. The ends lost 6 bases at V and 5 bases at J; junction bases unmatched: 16. CDR3 sequence: CASSLTVRDREVETQYF. The CDR3 DNA reads as TGTGCCAGTAGCCTTACAGTAAGGGACAGGGAGGTCGAGACCCAGTACTTC.

J is TRBJ2-2 and V is TRBV30; D call uncertain. Trimming cost V 0 bases and J 3 bases, with 11 bases left between them. Germline CDR1 reads GTSNPN; CDR2 reads SVGIG (reference sequence). The CDR3 sequence is 15 residues long. The CDR3 region has the DNA TGTGCCTGGAGTGTACTTAACGCTTACACCGGGGAGCTGTTTTTT. Protein: CAWSVLNAYTGELFF.

This clone was seen more than once but under ten times. This rearrangement joins TRBV4-1 to TRBJ1-4; D not resolved. CDR3 length: 13 amino acids. CDR1 is MGHRA and CDR2 is YSYEKL in the germline V gene. Trimming pared 5 bases from V and 7 bases from J, leaving 11 bases between. The CDR3 nucleotides read TGCGCCAGCAGCACCCACGGGGTTGAAAAACTGTTTTTT. Translation gives CASSTHGVEKLFF.

This clone was counted a single time. The chain employs TRBV28 and TRBJ1-6; D not resolved. The CDR3 has 14 residues. CDR1 and CDR2 (germline): MDHEN, SYDVKM. Trimming took 6 bases from V and 10 from J, leaving 16 bases between them. As DNA, the CDR3 is TGTGCCAGCAGCCCGGTGGAGGGAGGCTCACCCCTCCACTTT. Translation gives CASSPVEGGSPLHF.

This chain connects TRBV14 to TRBJ2-2; no clear D gene. Deletions cut 0 bases from V and 1 base from J, with 12 bases between. Germline CDR1 is SGHDN and CDR2 is FVKESK. This CDR3 comprises 17 residues. The CDR3 loop reads CASSQDFAGRNTGELFF. CDR3 bases: TGTGCCAGCAGCCAAGATTTCGCAGGAAGGAACACCGGGGAGCTGTTTTTT.

This clone has more than one count but fewer than ten. CDR3 protein: CASSQDGPEAFF. The CDR3 nucleotides are TGCGCCAGCAGCCAAGACGGTCCGGAAGCTTTCTTT. The J gene is TRBJ1-1, the V gene TRBV4-1; D gene unclear. CDR1 MGHRA and CDR2 YSYEKL come from the germline V gene. This CDR3 region has 12 residues. Trimming removed 0 bases from V and 8 bases from J, with 7 bases in between.

The chain carries TRBV7-2 and TRBJ1-6; 10 positions match TRBD1. Germline assignment: CDR1 SGHTA and CDR2 FQGNSA. V trimming: 5 bases; J trimming: 2 bases; junction bases outside the gene matches: 6. CDR3 length equals 17 residues. DNA for the CDR3: TGTGCCAGCAGCCCCGGGGACAGGGGCACCTATAATTCACCCCTCCACTTT. Its translation: CASSPGDRGTYNSPLHF.

The V gene is TRBV10-3, the J gene TRBJ1-6, with 7 bases aligning to TRBD1. The germline V gene has CDR1 ENHRY and CDR2 SYGVKD. With 7 bases clipped from V and 9 bases from J, the junction kept 6 bases outside the gene matches. The CDR3 extends over 13 amino acids. CDR3 in amino acids: CAINRDSVSPLHF. In nucleotides, the CDR3 is TGTGCCATCAACCGGGACAGCGTTTCACCCCTCCACTTT.

The rearrangement links TRBV6-5 to TRBJ2-7, with a tentative D call TRBD1 (5 bases). The CDR3 totals 12 residues. V lost 8 bases and J lost 3, with 11 bases in between. From germline, CDR1 is MNHEY and CDR2 SVGAGI. The CDR3 reads CASRKGFYEQYF. Here the CDR3 DNA reads TGTGCCAGCCGGAAGGGGTTCTACGAGCAGTACTTC.

J is TRBJ2-7 and V is TRBV12-3 or TRBV12-4; D gene unclear. The CDR3 consists of 13 residues. Between the trimmed V and J ends, which lost 2 bases and 3 bases, there was a span of 8 bases. The CDR3 bases are TGTGCCAGCAGTTTAAACAGAGTCTACGAGCAGTACTTC. Amino acids: CASSLNRVYEQYF.

The chain links TRBV7-9 to TRBJ2-5, with 11 bases fitting TRBD2. This CDR3 has 15 amino acids. The V gene's germline CDR1 is SEHNR and CDR2 FQNEAQ (reference sequence). J gave up 10 bases and V 5 bases, and 12 bases lay outside the gene matches. CDR3 protein: CASSLSGSGGEDQYF. CDR3 nucleotide sequence: TGTGCCAGCAGCCTCAGCGGTAGCGGGGGGGAGGACCAGTACTTC. Full variable domain (outside the CDR3, taken from reference TRBV7-9 and TRBJ2-5): DTGVSQNPRHKITKRGQNVTFRCDPISEHNRLYWYRQTLGQGPEFLTYFQNEAQLEKSRLLSDRFSAERPKGSFSTLEIQRTEQGDSAMYLCASSLSGSGGEDQYFGPGTRLLVL.